This T cell receptor beta chain was retrieved from a study of blood T cell repertoires in COVID-19. This clone showed up just a few times. Here immunoSEQ multiplex PCR was the method, and the copy in TCRdb shows in-frame clones only, minus some. The table includes roughly 280,000 clones, around nine tenths detected once. The CDR3 consists of 17 residues. J was trimmed by 0 bases and V by 7 bases; bases with no gene match: 10. The germline V gene encodes CDR1 KGHDR and CDR2 SFDVKD. The sample taken for sequencing was peripheral blood. This clonotype was obtained from a woman aged 55-70 years with COVID-19, enrolled during active disease. The chain links TRBV24-1 to TRBJ2-1; 8 bases match TRBD2. The CDR3 is CATSAPLAGASYNEQFF. As DNA, the CDR3 is TGTGCCACCAGCGCCCCCCTAGCGGGTGCCTCCTACAATGAGCAGTTCTTC.